This TCR beta chain stems from a study of control samples from healthy donors and cancer patients. Trimming took off 4 bases at V and 5 bases at J, with 14 bases between the two ends. CDR1 and CDR2 (germline): KGHSH, LQKENI. There are 14 residues in the CDR3. Here immunoSEQ multiplex PCR was the method, and the copy in TCRdb shows in-frame clones only, minus some. Among roughly 92,000 clones listed, roughly 91% were seen once. The source is a woman aged 55-69 years in good health. Sequenced material: blood. V is TRBV18 and J is TRBJ2-5, with D unclear. Written as DNA, the CDR3 is TGTGCCAGCTCACTTAACCAAGTGGGGGAGACCCAGTACTTC. Protein sequence: CASSLNQVGETQYF.